This paragraph covers one T cell receptor (beta chain) sequence. TCRdb re-called the 5' RACE reads; one entry per CDR3 protein, DNA not given. This repertoire includes 400,000 to 500,000 distinct CDR3 sequences. Per germline, CDR1 MNHEY and CDR2 SMNVEV (reference sequence). The CDR3 has 15 amino acids. The data are from a study of monozygotic twins with inflammatory bowel disease. Sample: blood. The gene calls are TRBV27 and TRBJ2-3; TCRdb picks TRBD2, but there is no DNA to check that call. The source is a human donor with ulcerative colitis or Crohn's disease, or a healthy co-twin of an affected twin (not recorded which). CDR3 sequence reads: CASSITSVGADTQYF.